These 31 T cell receptor beta chains were sequenced from one sample in a study of blood T cell repertoires in COVID-19. TCRdb's table, derived via immunoSEQ multiplex PCR, lists solely in-frame clones and lacks some. Among just under 80,000 clones, roughly 80% were seen once, and the ten largest hold 30% to 40%. Sample: peripheral blood. These receptors were obtained from a woman in her seventies with acute or convalescent COVID-19.

The CDR3 coding sequence is TGTGCCAGCACCTCTACGGGGACTAGCGGTAGGGGGCAGTTCTTC. It translates to CASTSTGTSGRGQFF. The V and J genes are TRBV28 and TRBJ2-1, with 11 bases identical to TRBD2. The V gene's germline CDR1 is MDHEN and CDR2 SYDVKM. V was pared by 7 bases and J by 12 bases, with 14 bases of the junction left unmatched. This CDR3 has 15 amino acids.

The V call is TRBV11-3, the J call TRBJ2-1; 10 bases agree with TRBD2. The J segment lost 9 bases and the V segment lost 5 bases, leaving 10 bases of the junction unmatched. The CDR3 is 15 residues long. Looked up from germline, CDR1 is SGHNT and CDR2 is YENEEA. CDR3 residues: CASSPSGRQGGEQFF. Here the CDR3 DNA reads TGTGCCAGCAGCCCTAGCGGGAGACAAGGGGGTGAGCAGTTCTTC.

The CDR3 protein is CASSFRGIDYGYTF. In DNA, the CDR3 is TGTGCCAGCAGCTTCAGGGGGATTGACTATGGCTACACCTTC. V is TRBV5-8 and J is TRBJ1-2; 7 bases fit TRBD1. This CDR3 is built from 14 residues. J gave up 3 bases and V 2 bases, and 4 bases lay outside the gene matches. In germline, CDR1 is SGHTS, CDR2 YDEGEE.

CDR3 sequence reads: CASSDWSSVRNEQFF. The CDR3 DNA reads as TGTGCCAGCAGTGATTGGTCTAGCGTGCGTAATGAGCAGTTCTTC. This chain connects TRBV2 to TRBJ2-1, with TRBD2 as a possible D gene (6 bases). Germline V gene sequence: CDR1 SNHLY, CDR2 FYNNEI. There are 15 residues in the CDR3. V was pared by 3 bases and J by 7 bases, with 16 bases between.

This chain connects TRBV3-1 (or the pseudogene TRBV3-2) to TRBJ1-4; D may be TRBD1 (5 bases). The CDR3 runs to 15 residues. Between the trimmed V and J ends, which lost 2 bases and 7 bases, there was a span of 14 bases. CDR1 is LGHDT, CDR2 YNNKEL, per germline (reference sequence). The CDR3: CASSQIGQGSEKLFF. CDR3 in DNA: TGTGCCAGCAGCCAAATCGGGCAGGGTAGTGAAAAACTGTTTTTT.

V is TRBV5-1 and J is TRBJ2-7, with a weak D call TRBD2 (6 bases). V was shortened by 5 bases and J by 6 bases, with 15 bases between the two germline ends. Germline CDR1 reads SGHRS; CDR2 reads YFSETQ. This CDR3 contains 13 residues. The CDR3 DNA sequence: TGCGCCAGCAGAGAGGAGACTAGGCGCGAGCAGTACTTC. Its protein is CASREETRREQYF.

This clone was seen a handful of times. The chain uses TRBV6-1 and TRBJ1-4, with 7 bases aligning to TRBD1. The junction had 8 bases not matched to a gene; V was cut back by 2 bases and J by 8 bases. CDR3 length equals 15 residues. Per germline, CDR1 MNHNS and CDR2 SASEGT. The CDR3 DNA sequence: TGTGCCAGCAGTGAACCGGGACAGAAAGAGGAAAAACTGTTTTTT. This encodes CASSEPGQKEEKLFF.

The rearrangement joins TRBV2 to TRBJ2-1; a weak D match, TRBD2 (5 bases). CDR1 and CDR2 (germline): SNHLY, FYNNEI. V shed 8 bases and J shed 5 bases, with 19 bases lying between them. The length of the CDR3 is 15 residues. CDR3 nucleotide sequence: TGTGCCAGCCTCCTTGAAGCGCTAGCAGACAATGAGCAGTTCTTC. It is translated as CASLLEALADNEQFF.

A remark on this clone: A read error may produce the germline difference seen at one junction end. The rearrangement uses TRBV29-1 and TRBJ1-4; 7 positions agree with TRBD1. Germline V gene data show CDR1 as SQVTM and CDR2 as ANQGSEA. The CDR3 has 13 residues. The CDR3 nucleotides read TGCAGCGTTCGGGACAGCATTAATGAAAACCTGTTTTTT. This gives the protein CSVRDSINENLFF.

This chain connects TRBV5-4 to TRBJ2-5; 11 bases are a match to TRBD2. The germline gives CDR1 SGHNT, CDR2 YYREEE (reference sequence). The CDR3 totals 15 residues. Trimming took 4 bases from V and 4 from J; bases not matched to a gene: 6. The CDR3 spells CASSIAGGLLETQYF. The CDR3 region has the DNA TGTGCCAGCAGCATAGCGGGAGGGCTTTTAGAGACCCAGTACTTC.

This chain uses TRBV6-5 with TRBJ1-5, with 7 bases lining up with TRBD1. CDR1 and CDR2 (germline): MNHEY, SVGAGI. Losses at the gene ends were 6 bases for V and 3 bases for J; bases not matched to a gene: 2. The CDR3 extends over 13 amino acids. The CDR3 here is CASSQGDNQPQHF. CDR3 coding DNA: TGTGCCAGCAGCCAGGGGGACAATCAGCCCCAGCATTTT.

A few counts support this clone. The chain combines TRBV28 with TRBJ2-1; TRBD1 agrees at 9 bases. The CDR3 runs to 15 residues. J gave up 8 bases and V 7 bases, and 12 bases lay outside the gene matches. Germline V lookup: CDR1 MDHEN, CDR2 SYDVKM. The CDR3 nucleotides read TGTGCCAGCATTTTGAGGGACAGGGAATTTCATGAGCAGTTCTTC. It yields the protein CASILRDREFHEQFF.

The chain couples TRBV6-5 to TRBJ1-2; 7 bases align to TRBD1. With V trimmed by 0 bases and J by 4 bases, 8 bases remained unmatched. This CDR3 is 16 amino acids long. Per the germline V gene, CDR1 is MNHEY and CDR2 is SVGAGI. CDR3 in DNA: TGTGCCAGCAGTTACTCGCGTAGGGGGCCGCTCTATGGCTACACCTTC. Translating it yields CASSYSRRGPLYGYTF.

The V gene is TRBV6-5, the J gene TRBJ2-7, with D tentatively TRBD2 (6 bases). Germline V gene sequence: CDR1 MNHEY, CDR2 SVGAGI. CDR3 size: 13 residues. V lost 8 bases to trimming and J lost 4 bases, with 15 bases between them. As DNA, the CDR3 is TGTGCCAGCCCCTCACCCGGAGGGTACGAGCAGTACTTC. This translates into CASPSPGGYEQYF.

The gene calls are TRBV7-2 and TRBJ2-5; the D gene is possibly TRBD1 (6 bases). Deletions cut 2 bases from V and 5 bases from J, with 15 bases between. CDR3 length: 15 amino acids. Germline V gene data show CDR1 as SGHTA and CDR2 as FQGNSA. CDR3 bases: TGTGCCAGCAGCTTAAGTGCAGGGGTCCTTGAGACCCAGTACTTC. Translation: CASSLSAGVLETQYF.

This chain connects TRBV30 to TRBJ2-2; D is ambiguous. Deletions cut 2 bases from V and 5 bases from J, with 6 bases between. From germline, CDR1 is GTSNPN and CDR2 SVGIG (reference sequence). The CDR3 length is 12 residues. CDR3 sequence reads: CAWSYSTGELFF. Written as DNA, the CDR3 is TGTGCCTGGAGTTATTCGACCGGGGAGCTGTTTTTT.

This chain connects TRBV5-1 to TRBJ1-6; a possible D gene is TRBD1 (5 bases). The CDR3 has 16 residues. The V and J ends lost 1 base and 7 bases respectively, with 15 bases between them. In germline, CDR1 is SGHRS, CDR2 YFSETQ. The chain's CDR3 is CASSLSGPIQNSPLHF. In DNA form, the CDR3 reads TGCGCCAGCAGCTTGTCAGGGCCTATCCAGAATTCACCCCTCCACTTT. The full variable domain, rest sourced from reference TRBV5-1 and TRBJ1-6, is KAGVTQTPRYLIKTRGQQVTLSCSPISGHRSVSWYQQTPGQGLQFLFEYFSETQRNKGNFPGRFSGRQFSNSRSEMNVSTLELGDSALYLCASSLSGPIQNSPLHFGNGTRLTVT.

The chain has TRBV6-6 and TRBJ1-1; D ambiguous. CDR1 and CDR2 from the germline V gene are MNHNY and SVGAGI (reference sequence). This CDR3 comprises 14 residues. CDR3 sequence reads: CASEDSAGSTEAFF. The CDR3 bases are TGTGCATCCGAGGACTCTGCGGGATCCACTGAAGCTTTCTTT.

The rearrangement links TRBV3-1 (or the pseudogene TRBV3-2) to TRBJ2-1; 8 bases fit TRBD2. The CDR3 runs to 17 residues. The germline gives CDR1 LGHDT, CDR2 YNNKEL (reference sequence). V trimming: 4 bases; J trimming: 8 bases; junction bases outside the gene matches: 16. The CDR3 reads CASSPQAGAPDSDEQFF. The CDR3 coding sequence is TGTGCCAGCAGCCCCCAAGCGGGAGCGCCAGACTCCGATGAGCAGTTCTTC.

The rearrangement uses TRBV13 and TRBJ1-6, with D maybe TRBD1 (6 bases). Trimming took 5 bases from V and 13 from J, leaving 18 bases between them. The CDR3 has 14 amino acids. Germline V gives CDR1 PRHDT, CDR2 FYEKMQ (reference sequence). In DNA form, the CDR3 reads TGTGCCAGCAGCGTGGGGGACACGAATTTGCCCCTCCACTTT. This sequence encodes CASSVGDTNLPLHF.

The gene calls are TRBV24-1 and TRBJ2-1; weak D call: TRBD1 (6 bases). The CDR3 length is 16 residues. With 3 bases removed from V and 0 bases from J, the gap between germline ends came to 11 bases. The germline V gene has CDR1 KGHDR and CDR2 SFDVKD. CDR3 DNA sequence: TGTGCCACCAGTGATCGACAGGCTAGCTCCTACAATGAGCAGTTCTTC. It yields the protein CATSDRQASSYNEQFF.

The genes are TRBV6-5 and TRBJ2-3; TRBD1 matches at 7 bases. CDR3 length: 15 residues. Germline CDR1 reads MNHEY; CDR2 reads SVGAGI. V gave up 6 bases and J gave up 3 bases; unmatched junction bases: 9. Here the CDR3 DNA reads TGTGCCAGCAGGACAGGGAATGTACGAACAGATACGCAGTATTTT. This codes for CASRTGNVRTDTQYF.

The chain combines TRBV6-2 or TRBV6-3 with TRBJ2-5; D gene unclear. Trimming cost V 3 bases and J 4 bases, with 15 bases left between them. Germline lookup yields CDR1 MNHEY and CDR2 SVGEGT. The CDR3 is made up of 15 amino acids. The CDR3 DNA reads as TGTGCCAGCAGTTATGGCACCCGAAGAGGAGAGACCCAGTACTTC. This sequence encodes CASSYGTRRGETQYF.

V is TRBV5-5 and J is TRBJ2-7, with D perhaps matching TRBD2 (6 bases). Germline-derived CDR1 and CDR2 are SGHKS and YYEKEE (reference sequence). V lost 2 bases and J lost 7, with 10 bases in between. The CDR3 consists of 12 residues. DNA for the CDR3: TGTGCCAGCAGCTTATGGGGGAGGGAGCAGTACTTC. Its translation: CASSLWGREQYF.

This clone was picked up a small number of times. The J gene is TRBJ2-1, the V gene TRBV5-4; 9 nucleotides line up with TRBD2. The CDR3 contains 16 residues. The germline V gene encodes CDR1 SGHNT and CDR2 YYREEE (reference sequence). V shed 0 bases, J shed 7 bases, and the junction held 8 bases outside the gene matches. CDR3 nucleotides: TGTGCCAGCAGCTTGGGCGGGAGGGTCGACGGTAATGAGCAGTTCTTC. Amino acid sequence: CASSLGGRVDGNEQFF.

This clone was picked up a small number of times. V is TRBV10-1 and J is TRBJ2-7; D is perhaps TRBD2 (5 bases). The length of the CDR3 is 14 residues. Trimming shortened V by 5 bases and J by 7 bases, and 18 bases separated the two germline ends. CDR1 and CDR2 from the germline V gene are WNHNN and SYGVQD (reference sequence). CDR3 coding DNA: TGCGCCAGCAGTAAAGAGGGCCTGATAGGGGAGCAGTACTTC. Residues: CASSKEGLIGEQYF.

This clone appeared once. This chain links TRBV19 with TRBJ2-3; 8 bases match TRBD2. With V trimmed by 3 bases and J by 0 bases, 5 bases remained unmatched. Germline CDR1 LNHDA, CDR2 SQIVND (reference sequence). This CDR3 comprises 16 residues. The CDR3 DNA is TGTGCCAGTAGTATCGGTACGGGGGGGAGCACAGATACGCAGTATTTT. Its translation is CASSIGTGGSTDTQYF.

The CDR3: CASRRGISYEQYF. The CDR3, as DNA: TGTGCCAGCCGGCGGGGAATTTCCTACGAGCAGTACTTC. The chain has TRBV28 and TRBJ2-7, with D possibly being TRBD2 (6 bases). CDR1 and CDR2 from the germline V gene are MDHEN and SYDVKM. The CDR3 is made up of 13 amino acids. The ends were cut back, 8 bases at V and 1 base at J, with 12 bases in the middle.

This clone was recorded at least ten times. This chain joins TRBV6-2 or TRBV6-3 and TRBJ2-7, with D maybe TRBD1 (6 bases). CDR1 is MNHEY and CDR2 is SVGEGT in the germline V gene. The V end was cut by 6 bases, the J end by 4 bases, with 10 bases between. The CDR3 contains 12 residues. The CDR3, as DNA: TGTGCCAGCAGCCAAACAGGGTACGAGCAGTACTTC. Protein sequence: CASSQTGYEQYF.

The chain couples TRBV19 to TRBJ1-4, with TRBD1 as a possible D gene (6 bases). The CDR3 runs 14 residues. Per germline, CDR1 LNHDA and CDR2 SQIVND (reference sequence). V shed 7 bases and J shed 5 bases, with 14 bases lying between them. The CDR3 nucleotides read TGTGCCAGTACCGAAAGACAGGAGAATGAAAAACTGTTTTTT. Its translation is CASTERQENEKLFF.

This chain connects TRBV19 to TRBJ2-7; the D gene is possibly TRBD2 (6 bases). The CDR3 loop spans 14 amino acids. Germline CDR1 and CDR2: LNHDA and SQIVND (reference sequence). V dropped 4 bases and J dropped 5 bases, with 15 bases sitting between them. The CDR3 sequence: CASSRGLPRDEQYF. The CDR3 coding sequence is TGTGCCAGTAGTAGAGGACTACCTCGGGACGAGCAGTACTTC.